The 3 T cell receptor beta chains below were found in one sample sequenced in a study of cytomegalovirus exposure and HLA in healthy donors. The PCR contained 60 Vbeta and 13 Jbeta primers. Libraries were prepared by immunoSEQ multiplex PCR; TCRdb keeps only in-frame clonotypes and omits some of them. The sample has approximately 97,000 clones, approximately 81% seen once. The sequenced sample was PBMCs. The receptors were sampled from a woman aged 70-85 years in good health and CMV-seropositive.

This clone has only one observation. V is TRBV19 and J is TRBJ1-5; TRBD1 is a possible D gene (5 bases). Trimming pared 3 bases from V and 4 bases from J, leaving 13 bases between. CDR1 and CDR2 from the germline V gene are LNHDA and SQIVND (reference sequence). The CDR3 runs 15 residues. The CDR3 protein is CASSIGAGGNQPQHF. The CDR3 coding sequence is TGTGCCAGTAGTATTGGGGCGGGGGGAAATCAGCCCCAGCATTTT.

J is TRBJ2-2 and V is TRBV19; TRBD1 might be the D (6 bases). This CDR3 is built from 18 residues. CDR1 is LNHDA, CDR2 SQIVND, per germline (reference sequence). Between the trimmed V and J ends, which lost 0 bases and 3 bases, there was a span of 17 bases. The CDR3 DNA sequence: TGTGCCAGTAGTATAGAGTTTAGGCAGGGGCGTCACACCGGGGAGCTGTTTTTT. Its protein product is CASSIEFRQGRHTGELFF.

The chain has TRBV18 and TRBJ2-7; TRBD2 might be the D (6 bases). CDR3 length: 16 amino acids. Trimming took off 2 bases at V and 0 bases at J, with 14 bases between the two ends. CDR1 and CDR2 (germline): KGHSH, LQKENI. DNA of the CDR3: TGTGCCAGCTCACCAGGAGGGCAGGGCAACTCCTACGAGCAGTACTTC. Its protein is CASSPGGQGNSYEQYF. Supplemented by reference TRBV18 and TRBJ2-7, the full variable domain reads NAGVMQNPRHLVRRRGQEARLRCSPMKGHSHVYWYRQLPEEGLKFMVYLQKENIIDESGMPKERFSAEFPKEGPSILRIQQVVRGDSAAYFCASSPGGQGNSYEQYFGPGTRLTVT.